Listed below are T cell receptor beta chains from one sample, sequenced in a study of OX40 agonist ivuxolimab in advanced cancers. Only in-frame clones appear in the TCRdb table, and some are missing; sequencing was by immunoSEQ multiplex PCR. The sample has over 70,000 clones; about 87% are singletons. The sample consisted of CD4+ or CD8+ T cells sorted from blood, taken in a trial of the OX40 agonist ivuxolimab. The receptor set was obtained from an adult with an advanced solid tumor such as melanoma, head and neck, liver or kidney cancer. CDR3s include the opening cysteine and the closing phenylalanine or tryptophan. A D gene is named only where the DNA matches it firmly. Expanded clones are given a class, and other clones once, few, many or no size at all.

J gene | V gene | CDR3 length | clone size | D gene | CDR3 protein | CDR3 DNA
TRBJ1-2 | TRBV20-1 | 11 | once | - | CSAARGYGYTF | TGCAGTGCCGCCCGGGGATATGGCTACACCTTC
TRBJ1-1 | TRBV5-1 | 15 | once | - | CASSLDISLGTEAFF | TGCGCCAGCAGCTTGGACATATCTTTAGGGACTGAAGCTTTCTTT
TRBJ2-7 | TRBV18 | 14 | - | - | CASSPGTGRGEQYF | TGTGCCAGCTCACCAGGAACAGGGAGAGGCGAGCAGTACTTC
TRBJ2-7 | TRBV11-3 | 13 | - | - | CASSLTPTYEQYF | TGTGCCAGCAGCTTAACCCCCACCTACGAGCAGTACTTC
TRBJ2-1 | TRBV11-2 | 15 | - | TRBD2 | CASSQLAGAYNEQFF | TGTGCCAGCAGCCAACTAGCGGGGGCCTACAATGAGCAGTTCTTC
TRBJ2-7 | TRBV12-5 | 18 | - | - | CASGLVGSGDVYSYEQYF | TGTGCTAGTGGTTTGGTAGGTTCCGGGGACGTATACTCCTACGAGCAGTACTTC
TRBJ1-1 | TRBV6-7 | 14 | - | - | CASSEGREGSEAFF | TGTGCCAGCAGTGAAGGACGGGAGGGTTCTGAAGCTTTCTTT
TRBJ1-4 | TRBV28 | 15 | - | TRBD1 | CASSSSGTGHEKLFF | TGTGCCAGCAGTTCATCGGGGACAGGCCATGAAAAACTGTTTTTT
TRBJ2-7 | TRBV30 | 13 | - | - | CAWSPGPPYEQYF | TGTGCCTGGAGTCCAGGGCCTCCCTACGAGCAGTACTTC
TRBJ2-5 | TRBV29-1 | 13 | - | - | CSVRSGTQETQYF | TGCAGCGTTCGAAGCGGAACCCAAGAGACCCAGTACTTC
TRBJ1-1 | TRBV5-1 | 17 | - | - | CASSLWEGWAWNTEAFF | TGCGCCAGCAGCTTGTGGGAGGGCTGGGCGTGGAACACTGAAGCTTTCTTT
TRBJ1-2 | TRBV28 | 15 | - | - | CASSFFRTVRYGYTF | TGTGCCAGCAGTTTCTTTAGGACAGTTCGATATGGCTACACCTTC
TRBJ2-7 | TRBV18 | 13 | - | TRBD1 | CASSAGQAYEQYF | TGTGCCAGCTCAGCGGGACAGGCCTACGAGCAGTACTTC
TRBJ2-5 | TRBV7-6 | 14 | - | TRBD1 | CASRHGQGGETQYF | TGTGCCAGCAGGCATGGACAGGGCGGGGAGACCCAGTACTTC
TRBJ1-1 | TRBV9 | 15 | - | TRBD1 | CASSAQGTGFTEAFF | TGTGCCAGCAGCGCACAAGGGACAGGGTTCACTGAAGCTTTCTTT
TRBJ1-1 | TRBV5-1 | 16 | few | TRBD1 | CASSIRGPEPNTEAFF | TGCGCCAGCAGCATCAGGGGGCCCGAACCGAACACTGAAGCTTTCTTT
TRBJ2-1 | TRBV7-8 | 14 | - | - | CASSPSTGINEQFF | TGTGCCAGCAGCCCCTCGACGGGAATCAATGAGCAGTTCTTC
TRBJ2-7 | TRBV19 | 14 | once | - | CASSMAQGSYEQYF | TGTGCCAGTAGTATGGCCCAGGGATCCTACGAGCAGTACTTC
TRBJ1-1 | TRBV7-9 | 13 | - | - | CASSLGGLAEAFF | TGTGCCAGCAGCTTAGGAGGCTTGGCTGAAGCTTTCTTT
TRBJ2-1 | TRBV2 | 12 | - | - | CASSVPPPEQFF | TGTGCCAGCAGTGTCCCCCCCCCAGAGCAGTTCTTC
TRBJ2-3 | TRBV20-1 | 11 | - | TRBD1 | CSADRGGTQYF | TGCAGTGCTGACAGGGGGGGTACGCAGTATTTT
TRBJ2-1 | TRBV30 | 14 | - | - | CAWSTGGGYNEQFF | TGTGCCTGGAGTACCGGGGGCGGGTACAATGAGCAGTTCTTC
TRBJ2-3 | TRBV13 | 14 | - | - | CASSFTGPTDTQYF | TGTGCCAGCAGCTTTACAGGGCCTACAGATACGCAGTATTTT
TRBJ2-7 | TRBV7-9 | 11 | - | - | CASSFQTEQYF | TGTGCCAGCAGCTTCCAAACCGAGCAGTACTTC
TRBJ2-7 | TRBV5-4 | 15 | - | - | CASSWGIGVRDEQYF | TGTGCCAGCAGCTGGGGCATTGGAGTTCGGGACGAGCAGTACTTC
TRBJ2-1 | TRBV6-1 | 15 | once | TRBD2 | CASRPGLAGGNEQFF | TGTGCCAGCAGACCCGGACTAGCGGGAGGGAATGAGCAGTTCTTC
TRBJ2-1 | TRBV30 | 12 | - | - | CAWSAQVDEQFF | TGTGCCTGGAGTGCCCAGGTGGATGAGCAGTTCTTC
TRBJ1-5 | TRBV11-1 | 13 | - | - | CASSLGFNQPQHF | TGTGCCAGCAGCTTGGGATTCAATCAGCCCCAGCATTTT
TRBJ2-5 | TRBV2 | 14 | - | TRBD2 | CASSERTSGETQYF | TGTGCCAGCAGTGAAAGGACTAGCGGAGAGACCCAGTACTTC
TRBJ1-2 | TRBV5-1 | 15 | - | - | CASSLSPTTNYGYTF | TGCGCCAGCAGCTTGTCCCCGACAACTAACTATGGCTACACCTTC
TRBJ1-2 | TRBV11-2 | 15 | - | - | CASSLLGSPNYGYTF | TGTGCCAGCAGCTTACTCGGGAGCCCTAACTATGGCTACACCTTC
TRBJ2-7 | TRBV7-9 | 14 | - | - | CASSLALGPYEQYF | TGTGCCAGCAGCTTAGCCCTTGGGCCCTACGAGCAGTACTTC
TRBJ2-3 | TRBV7-2 | 16 | - | - | CASSLAARPSTDTQYF | TGTGCCAGCAGCTTAGCGGCGCGACCTAGCACAGATACGCAGTATTTT
TRBJ2-1 | TRBV5-1 | 15 | - | TRBD1 | CASSLDQGDLNEQFF | TGCGCCAGCAGCTTGGACCAGGGGGACCTGAATGAGCAGTTCTTC
TRBJ2-5 | TRBV7-6 | 15 | - | - | CASSQTGLNRETQYF | TGTGCCAGCAGCCAAACGGGACTCAATCGGGAGACCCAGTACTTC
TRBJ2-7 | TRBV7-3 | 14 | - | - | CASSLGSIGAEQYF | TGTGCCAGCAGCTTGGGCTCTATAGGGGCGGAGCAGTACTTC
TRBJ1-4 | TRBV30 | 15 | - | TRBD1 | CAWSGRGPYNEKLFF | TGTGCCTGGAGTGGCAGGGGGCCCTATAATGAAAAACTGTTTTTT
TRBJ1-2 | TRBV27 | 14 | - | - | CASSPGGANYGYTF | TGTGCCAGCAGCCCCGGGGGGGCTAACTATGGCTACACCTTC
TRBJ2-5 | TRBV18 | 13 | - | - | CASSRTNQETQYF | TGTGCCAGCTCACGGACTAACCAAGAGACCCAGTACTTC
TRBJ1-3 | TRBV5-1 | 15 | - | - | CASSLEEGAENTIYF | TGCGCCAGCAGCTTGGAGGAGGGCGCCGAAAACACCATATATTTT
TRBJ1-1 | TRBV18 | 15 | - | - | CASSLYREGNTEAFF | TGTGCCAGCTCACTTTACAGGGAGGGCAACACTGAAGCTTTCTTT
TRBJ1-5 | TRBV28 | 11 | - | - | CASGDNQPQHF | TGTGCCAGCGGGGATAATCAGCCCCAGCATTTT
TRBJ1-1 | TRBV5-1 | 15 | - | TRBD1 | CASTTSGQGDTEAFF | TGCGCCAGCACGACTTCCGGACAGGGGGACACTGAAGCTTTCTTT
TRBJ2-7 | TRBV9 | 15 | - | - | CASSVGWGPSYEQYF | TGTGCCAGCAGCGTAGGGTGGGGCCCCTCCTACGAGCAGTACTTC
TRBJ2-7 | TRBV27 | 14 | once | TRBD2 | CASSSSGSSYEQYF | TGTGCCAGCAGTTCTAGCGGGAGCTCCTACGAGCAGTACTTC
TRBJ2-7 | TRBV6-8 | 15 | - | TRBD2 | CASSQRTSGSYEQYF | TGTGCCAGCAGCCAGAGGACTAGCGGCTCCTACGAGCAGTACTTC
TRBJ2-1 | TRBV7-9 | 19 | - | TRBD2 | CASSLKWETSGSAYNEQFF | TGTGCCAGCAGCTTAAAATGGGAGACTAGCGGGAGTGCTTACAATGAGCAGTTCTTC
TRBJ2-7 | TRBV27 | 15 | - | TRBD2 | CASSSSGGRAPEQYF | TGTGCCAGCAGTTCTAGCGGCGGGAGGGCCCCCGAGCAGTACTTC
TRBJ2-7 | TRBV6-6 | 15 | once | TRBD2 | CASSRGTSGSYEQYF | TGTGCCAGCAGTCGCGGGACTAGCGGCTCCTACGAGCAGTACTTC
TRBJ2-5 | TRBV28 | 14 | - | - | CASSFSSGAPSQYF | TGTGCCAGCAGTTTCTCATCCGGGGCCCCGTCTCAGTACTTC
TRBJ2-5 | TRBV15 | 16 | - | - | CATSRDTYGVRETQYF | TGTGCCACCAGCAGAGATACTTACGGGGTTAGGGAGACCCAGTACTTC
TRBJ2-7 | TRBV7-3 | 15 | - | TRBD2 | CASSSHSGSSYEQYF | TGTGCCAGCAGCTCCCATAGCGGGAGCTCCTACGAGCAGTACTTC
TRBJ2-7 | TRBV27 | 15 | - | TRBD2 | CASKTRGTTPYEQYF | TGTGCCAGCAAAACGCGCGGGACTACTCCCTACGAGCAGTACTTC
TRBJ2-5 | TRBV5-6 | 16 | - | TRBD1 | CASSSDRDRGKETQYF | TGTGCCAGCAGCTCAGACCGGGACAGGGGAAAAGAGACCCAGTACTTC